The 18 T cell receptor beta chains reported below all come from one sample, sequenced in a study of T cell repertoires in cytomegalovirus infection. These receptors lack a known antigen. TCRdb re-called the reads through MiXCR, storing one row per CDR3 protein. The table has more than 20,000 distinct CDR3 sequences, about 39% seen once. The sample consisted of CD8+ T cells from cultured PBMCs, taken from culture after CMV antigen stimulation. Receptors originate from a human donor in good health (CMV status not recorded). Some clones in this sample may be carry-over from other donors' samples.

This CDR3 reads CSHVPGLAGDGVADTQYF. The DNA of the CDR3 is TGCAGTCACGTCCCCGGACTAGCGGGGGATGGGGTGGCAGATACGCAGTATTTT. The chain joins TRBV20-1 to TRBJ2-3; 13 positions match TRBD2. The CDR3 is 18 amino acids. Germline CDR1 and CDR2: DFQATT and SNEGSKA (reference sequence). With V trimmed by 8 bases and J by 4 bases, 18 bases remained unmatched.

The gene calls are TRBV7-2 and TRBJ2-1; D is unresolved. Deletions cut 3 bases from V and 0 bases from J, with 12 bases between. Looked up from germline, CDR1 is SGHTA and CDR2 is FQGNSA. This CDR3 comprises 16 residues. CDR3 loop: CASSFISGLSYNEQFF. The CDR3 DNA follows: TGTGCCAGCAGCTTTATTTCCGGTCTCTCCTACAATGAGCAGTTCTTC.

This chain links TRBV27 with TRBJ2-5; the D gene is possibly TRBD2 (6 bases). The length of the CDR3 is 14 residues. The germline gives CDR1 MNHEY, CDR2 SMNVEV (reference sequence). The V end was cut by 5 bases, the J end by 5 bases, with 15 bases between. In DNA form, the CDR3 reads TGTGCCAGCAGTGCGGGACGGTGGCCGGAGACCCAGTACTTC. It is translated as CASSAGRWPETQYF.

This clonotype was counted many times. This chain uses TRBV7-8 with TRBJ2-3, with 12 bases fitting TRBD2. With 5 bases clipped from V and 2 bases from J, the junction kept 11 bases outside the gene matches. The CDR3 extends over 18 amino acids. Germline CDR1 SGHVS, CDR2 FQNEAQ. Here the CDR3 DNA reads TGTGCCAGCAGCCCCCCCCTAGCGGGGGGGCTGATCACAGATACGCAGTATTTT. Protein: CASSPPLAGGLITDTQYF.

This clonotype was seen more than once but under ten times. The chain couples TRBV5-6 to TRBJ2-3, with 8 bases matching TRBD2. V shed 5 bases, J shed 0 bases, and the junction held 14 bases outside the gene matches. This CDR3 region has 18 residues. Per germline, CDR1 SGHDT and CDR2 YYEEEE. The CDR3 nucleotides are TGTGCCAGCAGGGGGGCAAGCGGGGGCCCGTTTAGCACAGATACGCAGTATTTT. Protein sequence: CASRGASGGPFSTDTQYF.

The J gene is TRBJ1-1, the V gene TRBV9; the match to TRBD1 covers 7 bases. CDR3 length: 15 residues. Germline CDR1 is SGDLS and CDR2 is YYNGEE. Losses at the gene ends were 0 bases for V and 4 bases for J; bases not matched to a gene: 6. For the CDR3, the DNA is TGTGCCAGCAGCGTAGCGCCCTCAGGGGGCACTGAAGCTTTCTTT. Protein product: CASSVAPSGGTEAFF. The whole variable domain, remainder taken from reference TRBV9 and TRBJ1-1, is DSGVTQTPKHLITATGQRVTLRCSPRSGDLSVYWYQQSLDQGLQFLIQYYNGEERAKGNILERFSAQQFPDLHSELNLSSLELGDSALYFCASSVAPSGGTEAFFGQGTRLTVV.

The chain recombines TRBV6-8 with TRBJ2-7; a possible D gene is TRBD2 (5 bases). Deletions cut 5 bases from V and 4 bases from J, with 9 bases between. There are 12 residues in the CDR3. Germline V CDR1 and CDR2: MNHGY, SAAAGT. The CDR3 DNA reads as TGTGCCAGCAGTGAAGGCGGGTACGAGCAGTACTTC. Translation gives CASSEGGYEQYF.

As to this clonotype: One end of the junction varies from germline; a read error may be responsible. DNA for the CDR3: TGTGTCAGCAGTTCCCCAGTGGAGCAGTACTTC. The encoded protein is CVSSSPVEQYF. The V and J genes are TRBV27 and TRBJ2-7; D is uncertain. The CDR3 totals 11 residues. Germline-derived CDR1 and CDR2 are MNHEY and SMNVEV (reference sequence).

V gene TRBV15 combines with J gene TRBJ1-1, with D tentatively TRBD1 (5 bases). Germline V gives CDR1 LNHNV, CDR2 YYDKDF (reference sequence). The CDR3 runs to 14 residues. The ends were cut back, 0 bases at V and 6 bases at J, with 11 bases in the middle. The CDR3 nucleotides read TGTGCCACCAGCAGAGAATGGGGGGGAGCTGAAGCTTTCTTT. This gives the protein CATSREWGGAEAFF.

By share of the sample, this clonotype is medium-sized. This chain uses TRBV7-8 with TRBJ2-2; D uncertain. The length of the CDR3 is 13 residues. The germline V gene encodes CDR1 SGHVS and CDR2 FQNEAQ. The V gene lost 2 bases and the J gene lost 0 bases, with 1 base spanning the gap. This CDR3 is CASSLPNTGELFF. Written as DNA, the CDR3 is TGTGCCAGCAGCTTACCGAACACCGGGGAGCTGTTTTTT.

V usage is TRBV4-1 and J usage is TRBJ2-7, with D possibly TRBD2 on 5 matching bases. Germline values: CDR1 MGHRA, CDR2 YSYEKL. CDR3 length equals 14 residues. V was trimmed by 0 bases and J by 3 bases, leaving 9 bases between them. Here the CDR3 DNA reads TGCGCCAGCAGCCAAGAGGACGGAGGCTACGAGCAGTACTTC. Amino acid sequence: CASSQEDGGYEQYF.

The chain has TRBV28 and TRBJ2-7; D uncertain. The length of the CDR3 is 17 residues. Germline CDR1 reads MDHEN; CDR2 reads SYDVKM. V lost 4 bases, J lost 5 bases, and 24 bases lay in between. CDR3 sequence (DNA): TGTGCCAGCAGTTCGCCCCGCCGCACAAAGGGCATCCACGAGCAGTACTTC. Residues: CASSSPRRTKGIHEQYF.

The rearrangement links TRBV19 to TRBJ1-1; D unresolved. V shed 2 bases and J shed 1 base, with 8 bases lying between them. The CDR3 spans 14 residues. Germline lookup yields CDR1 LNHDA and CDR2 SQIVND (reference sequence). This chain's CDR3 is CASSIPVGNTEAFF. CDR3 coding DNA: TGTGCCAGTAGTATACCTGTGGGGAACACTGAAGCTTTCTTT.

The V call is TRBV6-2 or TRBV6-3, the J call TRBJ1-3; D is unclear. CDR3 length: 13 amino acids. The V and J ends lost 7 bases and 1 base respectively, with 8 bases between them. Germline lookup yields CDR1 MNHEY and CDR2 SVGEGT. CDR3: CASNRGSGNTIYF. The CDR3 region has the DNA TGTGCCAGCAACCGAGGTTCTGGAAACACCATATATTTT.

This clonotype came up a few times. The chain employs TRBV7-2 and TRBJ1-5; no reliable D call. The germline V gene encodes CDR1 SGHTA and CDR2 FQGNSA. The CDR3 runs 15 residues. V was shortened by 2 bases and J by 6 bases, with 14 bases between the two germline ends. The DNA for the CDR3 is TGTGCCAGCAGCTTAATCGACATGTCAGGTCAGCCCCAGCATTTT. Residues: CASSLIDMSGQPQHF.

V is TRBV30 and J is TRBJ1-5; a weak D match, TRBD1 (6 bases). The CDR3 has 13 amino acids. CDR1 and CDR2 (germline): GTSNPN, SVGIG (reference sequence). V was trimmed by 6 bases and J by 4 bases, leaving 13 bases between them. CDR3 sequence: CACNWDNNQPQHF. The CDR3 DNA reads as TGTGCCTGTAACTGGGACAATAATCAGCCCCAGCATTTT.

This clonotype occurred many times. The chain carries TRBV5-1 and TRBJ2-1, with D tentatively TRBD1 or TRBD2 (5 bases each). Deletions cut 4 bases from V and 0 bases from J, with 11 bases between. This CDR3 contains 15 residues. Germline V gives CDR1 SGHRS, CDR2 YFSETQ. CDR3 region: CASSTGTTSYNEQFF. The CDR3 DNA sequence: TGCGCCAGCAGCACCGGGACCACCTCCTACAATGAGCAGTTCTTC.

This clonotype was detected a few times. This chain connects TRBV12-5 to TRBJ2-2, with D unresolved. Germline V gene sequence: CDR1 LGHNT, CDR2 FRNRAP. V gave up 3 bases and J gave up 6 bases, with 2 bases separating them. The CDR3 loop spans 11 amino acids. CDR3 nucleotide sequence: TGTGCTAGTGGTTTCTCCGGGGAGCTGTTTTTT. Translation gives CASGFSGELFF.